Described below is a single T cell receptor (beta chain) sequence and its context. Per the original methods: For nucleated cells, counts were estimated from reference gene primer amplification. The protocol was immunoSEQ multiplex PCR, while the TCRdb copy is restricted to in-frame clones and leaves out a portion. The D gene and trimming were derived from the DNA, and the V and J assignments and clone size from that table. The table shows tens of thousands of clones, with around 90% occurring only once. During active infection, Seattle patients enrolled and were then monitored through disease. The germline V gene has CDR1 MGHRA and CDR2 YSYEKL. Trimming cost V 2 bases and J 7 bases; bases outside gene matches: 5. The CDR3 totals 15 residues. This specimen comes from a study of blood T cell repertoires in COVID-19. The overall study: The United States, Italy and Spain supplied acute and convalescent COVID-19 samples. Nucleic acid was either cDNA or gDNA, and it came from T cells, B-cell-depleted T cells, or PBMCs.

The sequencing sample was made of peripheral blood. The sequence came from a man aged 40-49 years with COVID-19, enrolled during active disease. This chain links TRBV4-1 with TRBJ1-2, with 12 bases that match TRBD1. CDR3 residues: CASSQIGTGGFGYTF. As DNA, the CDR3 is TGCGCCAGCAGCCAAATCGGGACAGGGGGCTTTGGCTACACCTTC.